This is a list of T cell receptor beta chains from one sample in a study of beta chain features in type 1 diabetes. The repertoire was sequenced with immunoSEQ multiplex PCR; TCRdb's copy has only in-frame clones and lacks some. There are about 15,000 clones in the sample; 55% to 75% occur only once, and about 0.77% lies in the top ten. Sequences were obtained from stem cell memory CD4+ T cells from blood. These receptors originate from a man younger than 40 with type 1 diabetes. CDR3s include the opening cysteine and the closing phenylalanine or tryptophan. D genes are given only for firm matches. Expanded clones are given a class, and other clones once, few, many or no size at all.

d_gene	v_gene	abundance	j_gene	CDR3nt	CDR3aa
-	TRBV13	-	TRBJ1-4	TGTGCCAGCAGCTTAACTACCGGGGGACGGGCGACCCGATTT	CASSLTTGGRATRF
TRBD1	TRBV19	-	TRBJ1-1	TGTGCCAGTAGTTTCATACCGACAGGGATGAACACTGAAGCTTTCTTT	CASSFIPTGMNTEAFF
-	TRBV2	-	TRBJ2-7	TGTGCCAGCAGTGAAACAGGCGCTAGCTCCTACGAGCAGTACTTC	CASSETGASSYEQYF
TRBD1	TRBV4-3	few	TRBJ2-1	TGCGCCAGCAGCCGAGACAGGGCCGACAATGAGCAGTTCTTC	CASSRDRADNEQFF
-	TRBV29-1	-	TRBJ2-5	TGCAGCGTTGTCGACAGGGGAGGGGAGACCCAGTACTTC	CSVVDRGGETQYF
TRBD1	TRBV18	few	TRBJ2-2	TGTGCCAGCTCACCTAACAGGGGGAACACCGGGGAGCTGTTTTTT	CASSPNRGNTGELFF
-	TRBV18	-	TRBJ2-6	TGTGCCAGCTCACCACCGGGGGGATCTGGGGCCAACGTCCTGACTTTC	CASSPPGGSGANVLTF
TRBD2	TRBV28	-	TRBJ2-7	TGTGCCAGCAGGGCGGGGGACTACGAGCAGTACTTC	CASRAGDYEQYF
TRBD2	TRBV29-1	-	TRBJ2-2	TGCAGCGTTCAGATAGCGGGGGCCTTCACCGGGGAGCTGTTTTTT	CSVQIAGAFTGELFF
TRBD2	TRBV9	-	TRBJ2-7	TGTGCCAGCAGCCCCCTGGGTAGCGGGGTATCCTACGAGCAGTACTTC	CASSPLGSGVSYEQYF
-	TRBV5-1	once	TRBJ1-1	TGCGCCAGCAAGCAGACACTGAACACTGAAGCTTTCTTT	CASKQTLNTEAFF
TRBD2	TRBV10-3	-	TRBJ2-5	TGTGCCATCAGGCCCGGTTCGGGCGGGGGGGCTTCAGAGACCCAGTACTTC	CAIRPGSGGGASETQYF
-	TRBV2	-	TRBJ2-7	TGTGCCAGCAGTGAATCGGGGGACTACGAGCAGTACTTC	CASSESGDYEQYF
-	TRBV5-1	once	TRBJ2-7	TGCGCCAGCAGGACGGGGGACAGTATCTACGAGCAGTACTTC	CASRTGDSIYEQYF
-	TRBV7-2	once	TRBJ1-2	TGTGCCAGCAACCCCCAGTTAGGTTGGGCCTACACCTTC	CASNPQLGWAYTF
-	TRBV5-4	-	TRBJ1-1	TGTGCCAGCAGCCCCGACAGCCGGACTGAAGCTTTCTTT	CASSPDSRTEAFF
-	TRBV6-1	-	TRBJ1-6	TGTGCCAGCAGTGAAGGCAGCTCCTATAATTCACCCCTCCACTTT	CASSEGSSYNSPLHF
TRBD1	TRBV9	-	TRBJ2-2	TGTGCCAGCAGCGACCGGACAGGGCCCGGGGAGCTGTTTTTT	CASSDRTGPGELFF
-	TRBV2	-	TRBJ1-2	TGTGCCAGCAGTGGGGCTATCTATGGCTACACCTTC	CASSGAIYGYTF
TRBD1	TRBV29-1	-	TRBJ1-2	TGCAGCGCTTCTTTACAGGGGGCAGCTAACTATGGCTACACCTTC	CSASLQGAANYGYTF
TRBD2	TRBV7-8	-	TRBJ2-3	TGTGCCAGCAGCTCCCCGAGAGCGGGGGGGTCAGATACGCAGTATTTT	CASSSPRAGGSDTQYF
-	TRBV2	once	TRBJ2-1	TGTACCAGCAGAGGCACAGGACCTTACAATGAGCAGTTCTTC	CTSRGTGPYNEQFF
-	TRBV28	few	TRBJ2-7	TGTGCCAGCAGGTCGACTTACCCGGCTTCCCTACTCCACGAGCAGTACTTC	CASRSTYPASLLHEQYF
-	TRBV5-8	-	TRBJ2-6	TGTGCCAGCAGCTTGGATCAGGGCACTGGGGCCAACGTCCTGACTTTC	CASSLDQGTGANVLTF
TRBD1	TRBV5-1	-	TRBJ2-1	TGCGCCAGCAGCCTAGGGACAGGCCCGACCTCCTACAATGAGCAGTTCTTC	CASSLGTGPTSYNEQFF
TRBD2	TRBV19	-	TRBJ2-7	TGTGCCAGTAGTATACGGGGGGGAAACTACGAGCAGTACTTC	CASSIRGGNYEQYF
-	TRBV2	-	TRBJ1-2	TGTGCCAGCAGTGGCTCCGGGACATCAAACTATGGCTACACCTTC	CASSGSGTSNYGYTF
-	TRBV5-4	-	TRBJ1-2	TGTGCCAGCAGCTCGTCGGACAGTGGCCCTAACTATGGCTACACCTTC	CASSSSDSGPNYGYTF
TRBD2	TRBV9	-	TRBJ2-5	TGTGCCAGCAGCGAGGGGACTAGCGGGGGGCGGCTTCAAGAGACCCAGTACTTC	CASSEGTSGGRLQETQYF
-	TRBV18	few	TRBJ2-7	TGTGCCAGCTCACCTAAGAGGCAGAACGAGCAGTACTTC	CASSPKRQNEQYF
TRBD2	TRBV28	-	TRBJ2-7	TGTGCCAGCAGTTTCGATCAGCGGGGGAGAGACTACGAGCAGTACTTC	CASSFDQRGRDYEQYF
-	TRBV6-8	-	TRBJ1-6	TGTGCCAGCAGTTACAGTGGCAATTCACCCCTCCACTTT	CASSYSGNSPLHF
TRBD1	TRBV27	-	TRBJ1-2	TGTGCCAGCAGTTACAGGGGGCAGTATGGCTACACCTTC	CASSYRGQYGYTF
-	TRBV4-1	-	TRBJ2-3	TGCGCCAGCAGCCAAGTCGGCCAGAGGAGGTCAGATACGCAGTATTTT	CASSQVGQRRSDTQYF
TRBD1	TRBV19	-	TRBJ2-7	TGTGCCAGTAGTACCCGAACAGGGGCGAGAGCCTACGAGCAGTACTTC	CASSTRTGARAYEQYF
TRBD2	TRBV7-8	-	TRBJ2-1	TGTGCCAGCAGCTTGGCTAGCGGGGGGGGTAATGAGCAGTTCTTC	CASSLASGGGNEQFF
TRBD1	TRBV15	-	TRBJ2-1	TGTGCCACCAGCAGAGATCCCGGGACAGGGAGGAATGAGCAGTTCTTC	CATSRDPGTGRNEQFF
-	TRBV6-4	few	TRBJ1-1	TGTGCCAGCCGGAGGGAGAGGAGTACTGAAGCTTTCTTT	CASRRERSTEAFF
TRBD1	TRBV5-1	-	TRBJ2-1	TGCGCCAGCAGCAGCACCGGGACAGGGAACAATGAGCAGTTCTTC	CASSSTGTGNNEQFF